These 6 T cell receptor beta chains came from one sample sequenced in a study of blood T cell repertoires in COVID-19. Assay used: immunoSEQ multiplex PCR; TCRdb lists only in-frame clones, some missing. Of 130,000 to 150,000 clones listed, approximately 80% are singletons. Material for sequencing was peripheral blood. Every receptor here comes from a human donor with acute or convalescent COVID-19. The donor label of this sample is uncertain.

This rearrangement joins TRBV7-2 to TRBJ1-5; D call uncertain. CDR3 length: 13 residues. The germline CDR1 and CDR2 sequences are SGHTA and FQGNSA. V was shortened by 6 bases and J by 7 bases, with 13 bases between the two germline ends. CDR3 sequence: CASSYVSGQPQHF. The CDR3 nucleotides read TGTGCCAGCAGTTACGTCTCGGGGCAGCCCCAGCATTTT.

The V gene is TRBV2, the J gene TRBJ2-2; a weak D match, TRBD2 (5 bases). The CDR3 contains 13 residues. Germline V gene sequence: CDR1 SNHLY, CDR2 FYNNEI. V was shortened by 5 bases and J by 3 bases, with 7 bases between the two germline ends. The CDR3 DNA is TGTGCCAGCAGTATGAGGGACACCGGGGAGCTGTTTTTT. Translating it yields CASSMRDTGELFF.

CDR3 loop: CASSYSFRDNEQFF. DNA for the CDR3: TGTGCCAGCAGTTACTCGTTTCGGGACAATGAGCAGTTCTTC. The chain is built from TRBV6-6 and TRBJ2-1; D is undetermined. Germline CDR1 MNHNY, CDR2 SVGAGI (reference sequence). The CDR3 loop spans 14 amino acids. Trimming left V 0 bases short and J 5 bases short, with 8 bases between.

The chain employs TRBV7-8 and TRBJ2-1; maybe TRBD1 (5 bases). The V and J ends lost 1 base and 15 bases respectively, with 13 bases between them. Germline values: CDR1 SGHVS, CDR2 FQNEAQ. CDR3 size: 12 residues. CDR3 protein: CASSLGEGAGFF. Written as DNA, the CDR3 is TGTGCCAGCAGCTTAGGCGAAGGGGCCGGGTTCTTC. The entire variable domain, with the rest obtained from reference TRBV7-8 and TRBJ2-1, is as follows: GAGVSQSPRYKVAKRGQDVALRCDPISGHVSLFWYQQALGQGPEFLTYFQNEAQLDKSGLPSDRFFAERPEGSVSTLKIQRTQQEDSAVYLCASSLGEGAGFFGPGTRLTVL.

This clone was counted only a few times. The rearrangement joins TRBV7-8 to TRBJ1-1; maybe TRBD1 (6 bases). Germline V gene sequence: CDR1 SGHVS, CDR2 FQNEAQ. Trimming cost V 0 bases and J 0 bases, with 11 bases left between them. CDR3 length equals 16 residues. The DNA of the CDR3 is TGTGCCAGCAGCTTAGCCCCGACAGGTTTGAACACTGAAGCTTTCTTT. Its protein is CASSLAPTGLNTEAFF.

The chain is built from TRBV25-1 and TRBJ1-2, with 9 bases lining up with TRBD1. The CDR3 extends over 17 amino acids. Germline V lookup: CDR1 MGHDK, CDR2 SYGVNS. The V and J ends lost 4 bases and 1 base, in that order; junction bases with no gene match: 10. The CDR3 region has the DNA TGTGCCAGCAGTGGGGAACCGGGACAGGGTATTAACTATGGCTACACCTTC. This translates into CASSGEPGQGINYGYTF.